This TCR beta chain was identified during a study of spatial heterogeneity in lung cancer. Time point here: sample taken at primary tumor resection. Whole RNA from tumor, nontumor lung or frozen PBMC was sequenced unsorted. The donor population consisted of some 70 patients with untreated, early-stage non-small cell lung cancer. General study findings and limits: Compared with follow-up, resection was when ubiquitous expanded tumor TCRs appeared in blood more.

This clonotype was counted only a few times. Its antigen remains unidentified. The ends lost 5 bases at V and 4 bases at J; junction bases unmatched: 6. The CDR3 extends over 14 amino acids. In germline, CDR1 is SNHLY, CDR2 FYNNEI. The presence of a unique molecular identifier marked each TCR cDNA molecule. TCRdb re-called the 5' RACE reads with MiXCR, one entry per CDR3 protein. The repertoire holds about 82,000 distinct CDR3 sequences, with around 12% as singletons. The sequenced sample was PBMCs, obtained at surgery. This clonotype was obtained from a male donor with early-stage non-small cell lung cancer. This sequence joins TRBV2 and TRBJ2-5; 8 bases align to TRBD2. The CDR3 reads CASSPTSVRETQYF. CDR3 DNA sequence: TGTGCCAGCAGTCCGACTAGCGTTCGAGAGACCCAGTACTTC.